This TCR beta chain was obtained from a study of cytomegalovirus exposure and HLA in healthy donors. General study points: For most TCR sequences rarity was the rule, although some public TCRs occurred in many donors. Accounts indicate the classifier identified cytomegalovirus status with strong specificity and sensitivity. A few chains tied to CMV proved CMV antigen-specific in vitro.

For this clone: The target antigen is unknown. Other nucleotide sequences from this sample produce the same CDR3.

The method was immunoSEQ multiplex PCR; TCRdb's version includes in-frame clones alone and lacks a portion of them. The sample lists 150,000 to 200,000 clones, 84% occurring once. J lost 4 bases, V lost 6 bases, and 5 bases had no gene match. Germline loops: CDR1 SNHLY, CDR2 FYNNEI. The CDR3 spans 14 residues. It was the roughly 130-subject validation cohort, separate from the 666-subject first cohort, to which the donors belonged. This chain joins TRBV2 and TRBJ2-2, with 7 bases lining up with TRBD1. The receptor comes from a man younger than 35 in good health and CMV-seropositive. Specimen: PBMCs. The CDR3 nucleotides read TGTGCCAGCAGAGAACAGGGGCCCACCGGGGAGCTGTTTTTT. Translated: CASREQGPTGELFF. Full variable domain (outside the CDR3, taken from reference TRBV2 and TRBJ2-2): EPEVTQTPSHQVTQMGQEVILRCVPISNHLYFYWYRQILGQKVEFLVSFYNNEISEKSEIFDDQFSVERPDGSNFTLKIRSTKLEDSAMYFCASREQGPTGELFFGEGSRLTVL.